These 23 T cell receptor beta chains came from one sample sequenced in a study of CD8 T cells in Susac syndrome. Reverse transcription of roughly 0.5 to 1 ug RNA was carried out with random hexamers. TCRdb redid the calling of the immunoSEQ multiplex PCR reads with MiXCR, one entry per CDR3 protein. The sample contains around 190,000 distinct CDR3 sequences, about 95% of which appear only once. The source material was CD4+ T cells from PBMCs. These receptors were obtained from a human donor in good health.

The rearrangement joins TRBV11-3 to TRBJ2-3; D is undetermined. Germline V CDR1 and CDR2: SGHNT, YENEEA. Trimming left V 0 bases short and J 1 base short, with 2 bases between. The CDR3 has 13 amino acids. The CDR3 region has the DNA TGTGCCAGCAGCTTAGAGGGCACAGATACGCAGTATTTT. Residues: CASSLEGTDTQYF.

The V gene is TRBV20-1, the J gene TRBJ2-7; possibly TRBD1 for D (5 bases). The V end was cut by 5 bases, the J end by 0 bases, with 14 bases between. CDR1 is DFQATT, CDR2 SNEGSKA, per germline (reference sequence). The CDR3 is made up of 14 amino acids. CDR3 region: CSAPRGLISYEQYF. The CDR3 DNA reads as TGCAGTGCTCCAAGGGGCCTTATCTCCTACGAGCAGTACTTC.

V usage is TRBV11-1 and J usage is TRBJ2-3, with D tentatively TRBD2 (5 bases). The CDR3 has 14 amino acids. V was cut by 1 base and J by 4 bases, with 9 bases left in between. In germline, CDR1 is SGHAT, CDR2 FQDESV (reference sequence). The CDR3, as DNA: TGTGCCAGCAGCTTAGGACGAGCGGCAGATACGCAGTATTTT. The encoded protein is CASSLGRAADTQYF.

This rearrangement joins TRBV18 to TRBJ2-7, with D perhaps matching TRBD1 (5 bases). The CDR3 extends over 15 amino acids. The germline V gene encodes CDR1 KGHSH and CDR2 LQKENI. V shed 2 bases and J shed 2 bases, with 13 bases lying between them. The CDR3 coding sequence is TGTGCCAGCTCACCAGGGGCGCTCCTAGCCTACGAGCAGTACTTC. Encoded protein: CASSPGALLAYEQYF.

This sequence joins TRBV7-2 and TRBJ2-5; 7 bases are a match to TRBD1. Germline V lookup: CDR1 SGHTA, CDR2 FQGNSA. Germline trimming cut 6 bases from V and 4 bases from J; bases unmatched to any gene: 5. The CDR3 is 13 residues long. The CDR3 loop reads CASRNRGVETQYF. The DNA for the CDR3 is TGTGCCAGCAGGAACAGGGGAGTAGAGACCCAGTACTTC.

V is TRBV6-6 and J is TRBJ1-2; D gene unclear. The CDR3 spans 14 residues. The germline V and J ends were trimmed by 0 bases and 4 bases, with 9 bases remaining between them. Germline V CDR1 and CDR2: MNHNY, SVGAGI (reference sequence). The CDR3 DNA follows: TGTGCCAGCAGTTACTCGATAGATTTCTATGGCTACACCTTC. Its translation is CASSYSIDFYGYTF.

The chain combines TRBV7-2 with TRBJ2-1; D not resolved. The germline V and J ends were trimmed by 8 bases and 3 bases, with 5 bases remaining between them. This CDR3 contains 11 residues. Germline V gene data show CDR1 as SGHTA and CDR2 as FQGNSA. CDR3 DNA sequence: TGTGCCAGCGTGAACTACAATGAGCAGTTCTTC. This translates into CASVNYNEQFF.

V gene TRBV5-1 combines with J gene TRBJ2-1; D remains ambiguous. Trimming shortened V by 0 bases and J by 0 bases, and 10 bases separated the two germline ends. CDR3 length equals 16 residues. The germline gives CDR1 SGHRS, CDR2 YFSETQ. CDR3: CASSLVPASSYNEQFF. The CDR3 nucleotides are TGCGCCAGCAGCTTGGTTCCAGCGAGCTCCTACAATGAGCAGTTCTTC.

This clonotype has just one count. The genes are TRBV12-3 or TRBV12-4 and TRBJ1-2; 7 bases align to TRBD1. Trimming cost V 6 bases and J 6 bases; bases outside gene matches: 7. CDR3 length equals 13 residues. This CDR3 reads CASRNSGTDGYTF. CDR3 coding DNA: TGTGCCAGCAGAAACTCCGGGACAGATGGCTACACCTTC.

The chain couples TRBV3-1 to TRBJ1-5; no reliable D call. The CDR3 spans 14 residues. The V gene's germline CDR1 is LGHDT and CDR2 YNNKEL (reference sequence). Trimming pared 8 bases from V and 0 bases from J, leaving 11 bases between. CDR3 amino acids: CASSSGYSNQPQHF. In DNA, the CDR3 is TGTGCCAGCTCCTCGGGATATAGCAATCAGCCCCAGCATTTT.

The gene calls are TRBV6-2 or TRBV6-3 and TRBJ2-2; D not resolved. Trimming cost V 2 bases and J 7 bases, with 8 bases left between them. Per the germline V gene, CDR1 is MNHEY and CDR2 is SVGEGT. This CDR3 spans 13 amino acids. The CDR3: CASSYVVDGELFF. The CDR3 DNA sequence: TGTGCCAGCAGTTACGTGGTTGACGGGGAGCTGTTTTTT.

V is TRBV27 and J is TRBJ2-3; weak D call: TRBD2 (6 bases). Germline CDR1 MNHEY, CDR2 SMNVEV (reference sequence). This CDR3 contains 15 residues. V gave up 6 bases and J gave up 4 bases, with 17 bases separating them. The CDR3: CASRPGLGIPDTQYF. As DNA, the CDR3 is TGTGCCAGCAGGCCGGGACTTGGGATACCAGATACGCAGTATTTT.

This chain joins TRBV6-2 or TRBV6-3 and TRBJ2-6; D is perhaps TRBD2 (6 bases). The germline V gene encodes CDR1 MNHEY and CDR2 SVGEGT. The CDR3 runs to 15 residues. V lost 6 bases and J lost 4, with 13 bases in between. CDR3 region: CASSIRGIGANVLTF. CDR3 nucleotide sequence: TGTGCCAGCAGCATACGGGGGATAGGGGCCAACGTCCTGACTTTC.

The chain uses TRBV3-1 and TRBJ1-4; 9 bases are a match to TRBD1. CDR1 and CDR2 from the germline V gene are LGHDT and YNNKEL (reference sequence). The CDR3 runs to 14 residues. After removal of 4 bases from V and 7 bases from J, the junction contained 4 bases not matched to a gene. CDR3 loop: CASSPNRGLEKLFF. DNA of the CDR3: TGTGCCAGCAGCCCGAACAGGGGGCTTGAAAAACTGTTTTTT.

This clonotype was recorded only once. This rearrangement joins TRBV15 to TRBJ2-1; tentative D call: TRBD1 (6 bases). CDR3 length: 13 residues. The V end was cut by 4 bases, the J end by 7 bases, with 11 bases between. CDR1 and CDR2 from the germline V gene are LNHNV and YYDKDF (reference sequence). The CDR3 nucleotides read TGTGCCACCAGCATTCTCGACAGGAATGAGCAGTTCTTC. Translated: CATSILDRNEQFF.

The CDR3, as DNA: TGTGCCAGCAGCCTAGGACAGGGGGCTGTTCAGCCCCAGCATTTT. Protein product: CASSLGQGAVQPQHF. The rearrangement joins TRBV7-9 to TRBJ1-5; TRBD1 agrees at 11 bases. This CDR3 is built from 15 residues. J gave up 6 bases and V 5 bases, and 6 bases lay outside the gene matches. In germline, CDR1 is SEHNR, CDR2 FQNEAQ (reference sequence).

The gene calls are TRBV9 and TRBJ2-1, with a tentative D call TRBD2 (5 bases). The CDR3 spans 14 residues. The germline V gene encodes CDR1 SGDLS and CDR2 YYNGEE. V was pared by 1 base and J by 6 bases, with 11 bases between. The CDR3 nucleotides are TGTGCCAGCAGCGTATCGGGGTACGCCAATGAGCAGTTCTTC. Its protein product is CASSVSGYANEQFF. Combining the CDR3 with reference TRBV9 and TRBJ2-1 gives the whole variable domain DSGVTQTPKHLITATGQRVTLRCSPRSGDLSVYWYQQSLDQGLQFLIQYYNGEERAKGNILERFSAQQFPDLHSELNLSSLELGDSALYFCASSVSGYANEQFFGPGTRLTVL.

V usage is TRBV29-1 and J usage is TRBJ2-1; 9 positions match TRBD2. CDR1 and CDR2 (germline): SQVTM, ANQGSEA. The CDR3 covers 17 residues. V gave up 0 bases and J gave up 5 bases; unmatched junction bases: 11. For the CDR3, the DNA is TGCAGCGTTGAAGAAGAGGGGGTCAGCGGGAGGAACAATGAGCAGTTCTTC. This gives the protein CSVEEEGVSGRNNEQFF.

V usage is TRBV30 and J usage is TRBJ2-4; D uncertain. The CDR3 length is 11 residues. The V end was cut by 3 bases, the J end by 2 bases, with 2 bases between. Per germline, CDR1 GTSNPN and CDR2 SVGIG (reference sequence). CDR3 nucleotide sequence: TGTGCCTGGAGGTCCAAAAACATTCAGTACTTC. Residues: CAWRSKNIQYF.

V is TRBV29-1 and J is TRBJ2-1; the D gene is possibly TRBD1 (6 bases). CDR1 SQVTM and CDR2 ANQGSEA come from the germline V gene. CDR3 length equals 13 residues. The V end was cut by 6 bases, the J end by 7 bases, with 16 bases between. For the CDR3, the DNA is TGCAGCGTGAACAGGGTAATGGGGAATGAGCAGTTCTTC. This codes for CSVNRVMGNEQFF.

V is TRBV29-1 and J is TRBJ2-2; D is perhaps TRBD1 (6 bases). The CDR3 runs to 16 residues. Germline values: CDR1 SQVTM, CDR2 ANQGSEA. Trimming took 5 bases from V and 4 from J, leaving 20 bases between them. The CDR3, as DNA: TGCAGCGTTACAGGACAGCTCCCTCGGAGCACCGGGGAGCTGTTTTTT. Its translation: CSVTGQLPRSTGELFF.

In DNA form, the CDR3 reads TGTGCCATCAGTGACGGCAGGGACTACGAGCAGTACTTC. Protein sequence: CAISDGRDYEQYF. The chain combines TRBV10-3 with TRBJ2-7; perhaps TRBD1 as D (5 bases). Germline CDR1 and CDR2: ENHRY and SYGVKD. V was cut by 3 bases and J by 3 bases, with 9 bases left in between. This CDR3 comprises 13 residues.

The chain employs TRBV9 and TRBJ1-1; 7 nucleotides agree with TRBD1. Germline loops: CDR1 SGDLS, CDR2 YYNGEE. V dropped 5 bases and J dropped 3; count of bases not matched to a gene: 4. CDR3 length equals 13 residues. The CDR3, as DNA: TGTGCCAGCAGTTTTGGGACAGACACTGAAGCTTTCTTT. Its protein is CASSFGTDTEAFF.